One T cell receptor beta chain is described in this entry. Its antigen is unknown. The data were obtained in a study of shared clonotypes between healthy human individuals. Study-level results: Naive subsets tended to show greater estimated richness than memory subsets.

Each replicate PCR on the sorted subsets used about 220 ng DNA (around 30,000 T cell genomes). The assay was immunoSEQ multiplex PCR, and TCRdb's table has in-frame clones only and misses some. The table includes around 1.1 million clones, 75% to 85% detected once. Donors comprised healthy HIV-negative adults lacking recent acute infections or vaccinations. The V gene lost 6 bases and the J gene lost 8 bases, with 12 bases spanning the gap. The CDR3 contains 12 residues. The germline V gene has CDR1 MDHEN and CDR2 SYDVKM. This sequence was found in a man aged 18 to 35 in good health. Some clones in this sample may be carry-over from other donors' samples. The chain links TRBV28 to TRBJ2-3, with D maybe TRBD2 (5 bases). Sequencing was done on a sample of memory CD4+ T cells from PBMCs. Subset specified: CD45RA-negative fraction. This chain's CDR3 is CASSPDYATQYF. The CDR3 region has the DNA TGTGCCAGCAGCCCCGACTACGCTACGCAGTATTTT.